This T cell receptor beta chain emerged from a study of Graves' ophthalmopathy and Graves' hyperthyroidism (dated by TCRdb to the late 2010s). Describing the broader study: Peripheral blood was collected at initial diagnosis, prior to any treatment. For independent validation, a separate cohort was made up of 18 hyperthyroidism patients plus 17 patients who later progressed from hyperthyroidism to ophthalmopathy. The study used signatures of the TCR beta repertoire to tell Graves' ophthalmopathy apart from Graves' hyperthyroidism and to predict which patients would progress to ophthalmopathy. In roughly 6 hyperthyroidism patients, T-cell repertoires of thyroid tissue and blood were compared. In total, 135 blood samples were TCR-sequenced: roughly 45 ophthalmopathy, 80 or so hyperthyroidism and about 17 hyperthyroidism-to-ophthalmopathy patients. To explore V-J signatures that separate ophthalmopathy from hyperthyroidism, a discovery set of fewer than 110 patients was enrolled, consisting of about 41 with ophthalmopathy and 57 with stable hyperthyroidism. For training and testing, the 95 to 100 patients in the discovery cohort were randomly divided in a 7:3 ratio. Once sampling was done, hyperthyroidism patients were given methimazole at a starting dose of 30 mg daily, while ophthalmopathy patients were given high-dose intravenous methylprednisolone.

After removal of 0 bases from V and 5 bases from J, the junction retains 5 bases not matched to a gene. From the cysteine through the phenylalanine, the CDR3 covers 14 amino acids. Just the 42-base CDR3 DNA is kept, in frame starting at base 1. In the germline V gene, CDR1 corresponds to SQVTM and CDR2 to ANQGSEA. This clonotype was observed a few times. Its antigen is unknown. Qualities for individual bases were not recorded, and no much larger clone is one base off. Broad study findings and their caveats: Most of the expanded thyroid clonotypes with a frequency above 0.001 were also detected in blood, and it was suggested that the thyroid immune response may be reflected by blood repertoires. In cross-validation, the 13-signature model distinguished ophthalmopathy from stable hyperthyroidism with approximately 90% sensitivity and around 84% specificity, while in the test set the corresponding values were around 79% and 71%. In validation, the model predicted ophthalmopathy progression with about 71% sensitivity and around 72% specificity; about a dozen predicted patients were CT-confirmed with GO in a median of approximately 6.2 months. No statistical method was used to set the sample size in advance, and the investigators knew which group each participant was assigned to.

Hyperthyroidism was considered stable if no progression to ophthalmopathy occurred within 18 months of follow-up. Hyperthyroidism patients were newly diagnosed, with disease duration under 2 months, and aged 18 to 65 years. Patients with other autoimmune diseases, uncontrolled infections, pregnancy or lactation were excluded. Clinical symptoms, serum thyroxine, TRAb, thyroid ultrasound and orbital computed tomography were used for diagnosis. Using Ficoll-Paque density gradient centrifugation, PBMCs were isolated from over 8.5 ml of fresh peripheral blood. Total RNA was extracted with Trizol reagent and quality-checked on an Agilent 2100 Bioanalyzer. For repertoire sequencing, TCR beta CDR3 regions were amplified from RNA transcripts. HTBI primers and the Qiagen OneStep RT-PCR kit were used in a first-round RT-PCR, which was followed by a second-round multiplex PCR, size selection and purification. Libraries were sequenced on an Illumina HiSeq2000 using paired-end 100 bp reads. The source study handled its data this way. SOAPnuke was used to process the reads, throwing out any read that had adapters, had uncalled bases, had a mean Phred below 15, or lacked an exact constant-primer or identifier match. High-quality paired reads were merged with COPE v1.2.5. Clonotypes were defined as unique nucleotide sequences and were aligned to IMGT TRB V, D and J references using MiTCR v1.1. The analysis was limited to V-J combinations with a frequency above 0.0001, which together covered 99.2% of repertoires. For each V-J combination, a TCR clonal expansion and chaos score was defined as the ratio of F50 clonal expansion to chaos observed in the TCRdist matrix. Welch's t-statistics and random forest were used to narrow the features down to about twelve V-J combinations, which were then fed into a naive Bayes classifier. The similarity between thyroid and blood repertoires was quantified using the Morisita-Horn index. In TCRdb, the public reads were trimmed at Q25 with fastp and aligned with MiXCR, with productive beta chains retained. Each CDR3 protein gets just one entry, which takes the most common genes and DNA from the rows behind it. TCRdb, not the authors, supplied the V and J calls. This sample holds 400,000 or so distinct CDR3 sequences; 15% to 19% were observed only once. The ten largest clones take up around 6.6% of the sample.

The sequence links TRBV29-1 to TRBJ1-2, with 8 middle bases fitting TRBD1. Sequenced sample: peripheral blood. This TCR was recovered from a woman aged 18-29 years with stable Graves' hyperthyroidism. Donor details come from another sample of the same person, matched by shared clones. The nucleotide sequence reads TGCAGCGTTGAAGATGCGACAGGGGAGTATGGCTACACCTTC. Translated, this gives CSVEDATGEYGYTF.